The 9 T cell receptor beta chains below come from one sample, sequenced in a study of beta chain features in type 1 diabetes. These receptors have no known antigen. Study-level findings and limits: When Type 1 diabetes patients were examined, their TCRB CDR3s proved moderately but significantly shorter in all four CD4+ subsets.

The sequenced template was cDNA made from the entire isolated RNA. The protocol was immunoSEQ multiplex PCR, while the TCRdb copy is restricted to in-frame clones and leaves out a portion. Among 250,000 to 300,000 clones, 14% were seen once, and the ten largest hold 0.015% to 0.02%. Sequences were obtained from naive CD4+ T cells from blood. All receptors come from a man between 25 and 39 years old with type 1 diabetes.

This clone was recorded a few times. V and J are TRBV4-3 and TRBJ2-1; 8 bases align to TRBD2. This CDR3 contains 17 residues. Germline V lookup: CDR1 LGHNA, CDR2 YSLEER. J gave up 1 base and V 4 bases, and 9 bases lay outside the gene matches. CDR3 DNA: TGCGCCAGCAGCCGATCTATGAGCGGGGGATCCTACAATGAGCAGTTCTTC. Amino acids: CASSRSMSGGSYNEQFF.

The V and J genes are TRBV7-6 and TRBJ2-7; 8 bases are a match to TRBD1. The CDR3 totals 16 residues. V shed 5 bases and J 2 bases; nucleotides not matched to a gene: 11. Germline V gene sequence: CDR1 SGHVS, CDR2 FNYEAQ. The DNA of the CDR3 is TGTGCCAGCAGCATAGGACAGGGCCTTATCCCCTACGAGCAGTACTTC. As protein: CASSIGQGLIPYEQYF.

The gene calls are TRBV18 and TRBJ1-1; 10 bases map to TRBD1. Looked up from germline, CDR1 is KGHSH and CDR2 is LQKENI. CDR3 size: 14 residues. Losses at the gene ends were 6 bases for V and 5 bases for J; bases not matched to a gene: 6. In DNA form, the CDR3 reads TGTGCCAGCTCGCTCGACAGGGGGCATACTGAAGCTTTCTTT. Its protein product is CASSLDRGHTEAFF.

The gene calls are TRBV15 and TRBJ2-7; perhaps TRBD1 as D (5 bases). This CDR3 is built from 14 residues. Germline CDR1 reads LNHNV; CDR2 reads YYDKDF (reference sequence). V was shortened by 1 base and J by 6 bases, with 13 bases between the two germline ends. This CDR3 reads CATSRVQGPLEQYF. The CDR3 DNA is TGTGCCACCAGCAGAGTGCAGGGTCCCCTCGAGCAGTACTTC.

There are a few counts of this clone. J is TRBJ2-1 and V is TRBV10-3; no firm D call. The germline gives CDR1 ENHRY, CDR2 SYGVKD. Trimming took 4 bases from V and 7 from J, leaving 14 bases between them. This CDR3 region has 14 residues. Here the CDR3 reads CAISVQFVSNEQFF. In nucleotides, the CDR3 is TGTGCCATCAGTGTACAGTTCGTTTCAAATGAGCAGTTCTTC.

V is TRBV15 and J is TRBJ2-7; 7 bases fit TRBD2. After removal of 5 bases from V and 4 bases from J, the junction contained 11 bases not matched to a gene. Germline CDR1 reads LNHNV; CDR2 reads YYDKDF (reference sequence). There are 15 residues in the CDR3. CDR3 nucleotides: TGTGCCACCAGCCGCGAAGGACTAGGTGGGTACGAGCAGTACTTC. The encoded protein is CATSREGLGGYEQYF. Full variable domain (remainder filled in from reference TRBV15 and TRBJ2-7): DAMVIQNPRYQVTQFGKPVTLSCSQTLNHNVMYWYQQKSSQAPKLLFHYYDKDFNNEADTPDNFQSRRPNTSFCFLDIRSPGLGDTAMYLCATSREGLGGYEQYFGPGTRLTVT.

Only a few counts were recorded for this clone. The J gene is TRBJ1-4, the V gene TRBV30; weak D call: TRBD1 (5 bases). Trimming took off 3 bases at V and 8 bases at J, with 10 bases between the two ends. Germline V CDR1 and CDR2: GTSNPN, SVGIG (reference sequence). The CDR3 consists of 12 residues. CDR3 amino acids: CAWRTVGEKLFF. Written as DNA, the CDR3 is TGTGCCTGGAGGACAGTTGGCGAAAAACTGTTTTTT. The full variable domain, with the rest looked up from reference TRBV30 and TRBJ1-4, is SQTIHQWPATLVQPVGSPLSLECTVEGTSNPNLYWYRQAAGRGLQLLFYSVGIGQISSEVPQNLSASRPQDRQFILSSKKLLLSDSGFYLCAWRTVGEKLFFGSGTQLSVL.

The chain is built from TRBV2 and TRBJ2-5, with 10 bases fitting TRBD2. Trimming cost V 6 bases and J 1 base; bases outside gene matches: 5. This CDR3 region has 15 residues. The germline V gene encodes CDR1 SNHLY and CDR2 FYNNEI. This CDR3 reads CASRAGLATQETQYF. The CDR3 DNA is TGTGCCAGCAGGGCGGGACTAGCGACCCAAGAGACCCAGTACTTC.

The chain recombines TRBV29-1 with TRBJ2-5, with 14 bases fitting TRBD2. V lost 6 bases and J lost 7; bases outside the gene matches: 4. CDR3 size: 13 residues. Germline V gives CDR1 SQVTM, CDR2 ANQGSEA. CDR3 residues: CSVEGTSGGTQYF. The DNA of the CDR3 is TGCAGCGTGGAGGGGACTAGCGGGGGGACCCAGTACTTC.